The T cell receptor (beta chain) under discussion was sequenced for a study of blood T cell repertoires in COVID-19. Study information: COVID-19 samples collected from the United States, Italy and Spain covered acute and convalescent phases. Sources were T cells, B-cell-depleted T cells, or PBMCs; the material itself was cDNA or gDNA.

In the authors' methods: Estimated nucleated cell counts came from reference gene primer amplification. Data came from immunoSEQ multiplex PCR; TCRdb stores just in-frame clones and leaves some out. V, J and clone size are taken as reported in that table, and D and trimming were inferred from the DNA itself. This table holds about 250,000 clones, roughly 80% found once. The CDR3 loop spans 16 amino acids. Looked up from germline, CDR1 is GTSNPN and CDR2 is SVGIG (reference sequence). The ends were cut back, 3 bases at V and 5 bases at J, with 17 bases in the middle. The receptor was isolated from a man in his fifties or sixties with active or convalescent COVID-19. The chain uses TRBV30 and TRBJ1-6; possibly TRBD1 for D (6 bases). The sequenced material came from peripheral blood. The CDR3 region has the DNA TGTGCCTGGAGCGACTTAGCGGGGGGCAATAATTCACCCCTCCACTTT. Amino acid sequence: CAWSDLAGGNNSPLHF.